Listed here are 9 T cell receptor beta chains from one sample, sequenced in a study of blood T cells in healthy people across ages. The authors ran a second PCR of about 7 to 12 cycles using a sample-barcoded 5' primer and a J-beta primer mix. MiXCR, applied by TCRdb to the 5' RACE reads, yields one record per CDR3 protein. The repertoire holds about 1.5 million distinct CDR3 sequences, with about 42% as singletons. The source material was blood. Receptor source: a woman aged 18 to 35 in good health.

The rearrangement uses TRBV27 and TRBJ2-7; 7 bases line up with TRBD2. In germline, CDR1 is MNHEY, CDR2 SMNVEV (reference sequence). This CDR3 region has 12 residues. With 6 bases clipped from V and 5 bases from J, the junction kept 4 bases outside the gene matches. In DNA, the CDR3 is TGTGCCAGCAGGGGAGGGTTCCACGAGCAGTACTTC. Translated: CASRGGFHEQYF.

CDR3 in amino acids: CASSSTRLAGGSKDTQYF. DNA of the CDR3: TGTGCCAGCAGCTCGACCAGACTAGCGGGAGGGAGTAAAGATACGCAGTATTTT. The chain carries TRBV7-2 and TRBJ2-3, with TRBD2 matching over 14 bases. This CDR3 spans 18 amino acids. Trimming at V came to 4 bases and at J to 5 bases, leaving 11 bases not matched to a gene. CDR1 is SGHTA, CDR2 FQGNSA, per germline. The full variable domain, completed using reference TRBV7-2 and TRBJ2-3, is GAGVSQSPSNKVTEKGKDVELRCDPISGHTALYWYRQSLGQGLEFLIYFQGNSAPDKSGLPSDRFSAERTGGSVSTLTIQRTQQEDSAVYLCASSSTRLAGGSKDTQYFGPGTRLTVL.

The V call is TRBV28, the J call TRBJ2-3; D might be TRBD1 or TRBD2, each matching 5 bases. The CDR3 has 13 amino acids. Germline assignment: CDR1 MDHEN and CDR2 SYDVKM. V lost 3 bases to trimming and J lost 10 bases, with 14 bases between them. CDR3 amino acids: CASSLEWDRAQYF. CDR3 nucleotides: TGTGCCAGCAGTTTGGAATGGGACCGGGCGCAGTATTTT.

This chain joins TRBV4-2 and TRBJ1-2; 7 positions agree with TRBD1. CDR1 is LGHNA, CDR2 YNFKEQ, per germline. The CDR3 spans 15 residues. V dropped 0 bases and J dropped 4; count of bases not matched to a gene: 5. CDR3 sequence: CASSQEKGQLYGYTF. CDR3 bases: TGTGCCAGCAGCCAAGAAAAGGGACAGCTCTATGGCTACACCTTC.

This clonotype occurred a few times. The chain recombines TRBV4-3 with TRBJ2-7; D unclear. The germline V and J ends were trimmed by 2 bases and 1 base, with 9 bases remaining between them. In germline, CDR1 is LGHNA, CDR2 YSLEER. The CDR3 loop spans 14 amino acids. The CDR3 DNA reads as TGCGCCAGCAGCCAAATGGTTGGTTCCTACGAGCAGTACTTC. Translated, it gives CASSQMVGSYEQYF.

This clonotype was recorded a few times. The chain employs TRBV20-1 and TRBJ1-2; 10 bases line up with TRBD1. CDR3 size: 13 residues. CDR1 and CDR2 from the germline V gene are DFQATT and SNEGSKA (reference sequence). The V segment lost 5 bases and the J segment 6 bases; nucleotides outside the gene matches: 6. Here the CDR3 reads CSADRGRGHGYTF. CDR3 DNA: TGCAGTGCTGACAGGGGGCGAGGTCATGGCTACACCTTC.

The gene calls are TRBV20-1 and TRBJ2-7; D perhaps matches TRBD2 (6 bases). The V end was cut by 3 bases, the J end by 2 bases, with 20 bases between. This CDR3 region has 16 residues. From germline, CDR1 is DFQATT and CDR2 SNEGSKA (reference sequence). CDR3 sequence reads: CSARGGGRSSTYEQYF. The DNA of the CDR3 is TGCAGTGCTAGGGGAGGAGGGCGATCTTCCACCTACGAGCAGTACTTC.

This clonotype was recorded once. The chain carries TRBV7-9 and TRBJ2-4; no reliable D call. The CDR3 has 15 residues. Looked up from germline, CDR1 is SEHNR and CDR2 is FQNEAQ (reference sequence). V gave up 3 bases and J gave up 0 bases, with 9 bases separating them. The CDR3, as DNA: TGTGCCAGCAGCTTCCAACCACTAGCCAAAAACATTCAGTACTTC. Translation gives CASSFQPLAKNIQYF.

The genes are TRBV7-2 and TRBJ1-2; D unresolved. CDR1 and CDR2 from the germline V gene are SGHTA and FQGNSA. Trimming pared 3 bases from V and 2 bases from J, leaving 7 bases between. The length of the CDR3 is 13 residues. CDR3 coding DNA: TGTGCCAGCAGCTTGGGGATGAACTATGGCTACACCTTC. This encodes CASSLGMNYGYTF.